This T cell receptor beta chain was recovered during a study of early T cells in non-severe SARS-CoV-2 infection. Study summary: Sequenced bulk RNA came from whole blood that was unsorted, and chains were unpaired. Study results and caveats: VDJdb matches were skewed toward anti-spike CD8 T cell responses.

Individual cDNA molecules received unique molecular identifiers during library preparation. TCRdb processed the 5' RACE reads anew with MiXCR; each CDR3 protein has one entry. Of approximately 81,000 distinct CDR3 sequences listed, 11% to 15% are singletons. Ten or more counts support this clonotype. Its antigen is not known. CDR1 SGHRS and CDR2 YFSETQ come from the germline V gene. The V and J ends lost 0 bases and 7 bases, in that order; junction bases with no gene match: 10. CDR3 length: 17 amino acids. Sequenced sample: whole blood. This sequence originates from an adult who was a healthcare worker with PCR-confirmed SARS-CoV-2 infection or an uninfected control (not recorded which). V usage is TRBV5-1 and J usage is TRBJ2-1; 10 bases are shared with TRBD2. The CDR3 protein is CASSLVLAGDPRNEQFF. CDR3 bases: TGCGCCAGCAGCTTGGTTCTAGCGGGAGATCCCCGGAATGAGCAGTTCTTC.